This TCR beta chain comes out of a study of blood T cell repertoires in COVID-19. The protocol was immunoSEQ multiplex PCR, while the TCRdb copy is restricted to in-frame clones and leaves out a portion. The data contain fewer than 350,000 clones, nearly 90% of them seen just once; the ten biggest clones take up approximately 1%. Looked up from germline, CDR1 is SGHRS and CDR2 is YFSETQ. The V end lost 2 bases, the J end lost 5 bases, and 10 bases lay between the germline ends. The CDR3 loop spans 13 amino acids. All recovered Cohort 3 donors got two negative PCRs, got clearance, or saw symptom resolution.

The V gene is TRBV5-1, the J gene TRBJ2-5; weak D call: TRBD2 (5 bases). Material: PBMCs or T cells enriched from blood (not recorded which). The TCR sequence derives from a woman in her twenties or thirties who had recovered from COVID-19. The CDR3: CASSLTGTETQYF. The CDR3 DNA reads TGCGCCAGCAGCTTAACGGGAACTGAGACCCAGTACTTC.